One sample yielded the 15 T cell receptor beta chains listed below, sequenced in a study of CD8+ T cells in alopecia areata. Sequencing relied on a cDNA template that was reverse transcribed from extracted RNA. Sequencing used immunoSEQ multiplex PCR; TCRdb keeps in-frame clones, though not all of them. The data show 110,000 to 150,000 clones, 62% seen once. Sequencing input: CD8+ T cells sorted from blood. The receptors stem from a human donor in good health.

The V and J genes are TRBV7-9 and TRBJ2-2, with unresolved D. V was clipped by 5 bases and J by 5 bases, with 12 bases between them. The CDR3 loop spans 14 amino acids. Germline loops: CDR1 SEHNR, CDR2 FQNEAQ (reference sequence). This CDR3 reads CASSIPEGTGELFF. CDR3 sequence (DNA): TGTGCCAGCAGCATCCCTGAAGGTACCGGGGAGCTGTTTTTT.

The rearrangement uses TRBV7-6 and TRBJ2-7; possibly TRBD2 for D (6 bases). Between the trimmed V and J ends, which lost 5 bases and 5 bases, there was a span of 19 bases. Looked up from germline, CDR1 is SGHVS and CDR2 is FNYEAQ. The CDR3 is 15 residues long. The CDR3 DNA follows: TGTGCCAGCAGCCCGGGGGAGAACGGGAAGCACGAGCAGTACTTC. Protein: CASSPGENGKHEQYF.

This chain joins TRBV9 and TRBJ2-1; 9 bases match TRBD2. Germline values: CDR1 SGDLS, CDR2 YYNGEE. V shed 0 bases, J shed 5 bases, and the junction held 9 bases outside the gene matches. This CDR3 comprises 17 residues. DNA of the CDR3: TGTGCCAGCAGCGTAGATCCCCCTAGCGGGACCGACAATGAGCAGTTCTTC. Encoded protein: CASSVDPPSGTDNEQFF.

The chain is built from TRBV2 and TRBJ2-6; 10 bases are shared with TRBD1. Germline V lookup: CDR1 SNHLY, CDR2 FYNNEI. The ends lost 5 bases at V and 1 base at J; junction bases unmatched: 11. The CDR3 is 19 residues long. CDR3 nucleotides: TGTGCCAGCAGTCCCGGGACAGGGGACGCCGTATCTGGGGCCAACGTCCTGACTTTC. The encoded protein is CASSPGTGDAVSGANVLTF.

There are a few counts of this clone. This rearrangement joins TRBV29-1 to TRBJ2-3; no reliable D call. V was clipped by 7 bases and J by 0 bases, with 17 bases between them. CDR3 size: 15 residues. Germline assignment: CDR1 SQVTM and CDR2 ANQGSEA. This CDR3 is CSGRKLARSTDTQYF. The CDR3, as DNA: TGCAGCGGCCGCAAGTTAGCTAGGAGCACAGATACGCAGTATTTT.

In its sample, this clone was seen once. The chain has TRBV11-2 and TRBJ2-6, with D hard to call. V gave up 2 bases and J gave up 0 bases, with 5 bases separating them. This CDR3 is built from 15 residues. CDR1 is SGHAT and CDR2 is FQNNGV in the germline V gene. The CDR3 loop is CASSLLFSGANVLTF. The CDR3 DNA follows: TGTGCCAGCAGCTTACTTTTCTCTGGGGCCAACGTCCTGACTTTC.

The chain links TRBV5-6 to TRBJ2-7; 8 nucleotides align to TRBD2. This CDR3 region has 17 residues. Trimming took 4 bases from V and 5 from J; bases not matched to a gene: 17. CDR1 is SGHDT, CDR2 YYEEEE, per germline. In DNA form, the CDR3 reads TGTGCCAGCAGCCTCCGGGAGGGGTTTGCGGGGGTTCACGAGCAGTACTTC. Residues: CASSLREGFAGVHEQYF.

V usage is TRBV7-9 and J usage is TRBJ2-5; 11 nucleotides line up with TRBD1. Germline lookup yields CDR1 SEHNR and CDR2 FQNEAQ (reference sequence). With 4 bases clipped from V and 4 bases from J, the junction kept 2 bases outside the gene matches. The CDR3 extends over 14 amino acids. As DNA, the CDR3 is TGTGCCAGCAGCTCCGGGACAGGGGGAGAGACCCAGTACTTC. This codes for CASSSGTGGETQYF.

Here the CDR3 DNA reads TGCGCCAGCAGCTTGTCAGGGCAAGGAGAAAAACTGTTTTTT. Residues: CASSLSGQGEKLFF. The chain is built from TRBV5-1 and TRBJ1-4; perhaps TRBD1 as D (5 bases). This CDR3 has 14 residues. Germline V gene data show CDR1 as SGHRS and CDR2 as YFSETQ. Trimming removed 1 base from V and 8 bases from J, with 12 bases in between.

The chain recombines TRBV25-1 with TRBJ1-5, with 9 bases fitting TRBD1. V was clipped by 6 bases and J by 1 base; unmatched bases: 10. The CDR3 runs to 17 residues. The V gene's germline CDR1 is MGHDK and CDR2 SYGVNS. The CDR3 sequence: CASSHRTGEQSNQPQHF. CDR3 nucleotide sequence: TGTGCCAGCAGCCATAGGACAGGGGAACAGAGCAATCAGCCCCAGCATTTT.

This clone was seen once. The rearrangement uses TRBV28 and TRBJ1-5, with unresolved D. Trimming pared 6 bases from V and 2 bases from J, leaving 11 bases between. This CDR3 is built from 14 residues. Germline V CDR1 and CDR2: MDHEN, SYDVKM. The CDR3 reads CASSPGPGNQPQHF. The CDR3 nucleotides read TGTGCCAGCAGCCCCGGTCCTGGCAATCAGCCCCAGCATTTT.

This clone was picked up a small number of times. The J gene is TRBJ1-2, the V gene TRBV29-1, with D possibly matching TRBD1 (6 bases). V was pared by 4 bases and J by 6 bases, with 18 bases between. The CDR3 has 14 residues. CDR1 and CDR2 from the germline V gene are SQVTM and ANQGSEA. CDR3 sequence: CSVGRDTKVHGYTF. In DNA, the CDR3 is TGCAGCGTTGGCCGGGACACCAAGGTCCATGGCTACACCTTC.

The chain links TRBV15 to TRBJ2-4, with 7 bases aligning to TRBD1. V was clipped by 3 bases and J by 6 bases; unmatched bases: 5. Germline CDR1 reads LNHNV; CDR2 reads YYDKDF (reference sequence). The CDR3 runs 14 residues. CDR3 loop: CATSSRDSINIQYF. The CDR3, as DNA: TGTGCCACCAGCAGCCGGGACAGCATAAACATTCAGTACTTC.

The chain carries TRBV19 and TRBJ1-5; no clear D. This CDR3 spans 15 amino acids. Looked up from germline, CDR1 is LNHDA and CDR2 is SQIVND (reference sequence). Trimming removed 11 bases from V and 3 bases from J, with 20 bases in between. The CDR3 DNA reads as TGTGCCGCCTTAAGTGAGGTCGAACTCAATCAGCCCCAGCATTTT. Its protein is CAALSEVELNQPQHF.

The genes are TRBV27 and TRBJ2-1, with D possibly TRBD2 on 6 matching bases. Looked up from germline, CDR1 is MNHEY and CDR2 is SMNVEV (reference sequence). Trimming cost V 1 base and J 5 bases, with 15 bases left between them. The CDR3 is made up of 16 amino acids. CDR3 DNA: TGTGCCAGCAGTTTATTCCCACGGGAGACCAACAATGAGCAGTTCTTC. As protein: CASSLFPRETNNEQFF.